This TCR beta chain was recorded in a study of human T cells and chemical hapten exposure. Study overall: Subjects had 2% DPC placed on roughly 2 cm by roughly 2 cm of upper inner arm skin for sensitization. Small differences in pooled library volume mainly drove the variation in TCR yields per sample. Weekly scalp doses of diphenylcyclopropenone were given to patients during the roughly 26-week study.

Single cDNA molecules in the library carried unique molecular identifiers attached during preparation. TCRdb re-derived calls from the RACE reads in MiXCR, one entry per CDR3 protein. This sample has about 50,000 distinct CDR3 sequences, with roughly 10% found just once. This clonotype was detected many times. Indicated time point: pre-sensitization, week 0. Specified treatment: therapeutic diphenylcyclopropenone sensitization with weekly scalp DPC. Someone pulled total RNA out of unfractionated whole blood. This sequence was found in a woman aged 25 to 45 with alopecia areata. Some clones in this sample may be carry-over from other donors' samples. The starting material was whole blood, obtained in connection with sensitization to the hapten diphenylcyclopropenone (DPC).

CDR3 bases: TGTGCCAGCAGCTTGGGGGCCAGCACAGATACGCAGTATTTT. Its protein is CASSLGASTDTQYF. The chain recombines TRBV5-4 with TRBJ2-3; D unclear. The length of the CDR3 is 14 residues. Germline V gives CDR1 SGHNT, CDR2 YYREEE (reference sequence). V dropped 0 bases and J dropped 0 bases, with 5 bases sitting between them.